The 29 T cell receptor beta chains below all came from one sample that was sequenced in a study of spatial heterogeneity in lung cancer (dated 2019 in TCRdb). The library was produced with 5' RACE. Sequenced on a NextSeq 500. The public reads were reanalyzed by TCRdb: fastp trimming at Q25, MiXCR alignment, in-frame beta chains only. Each entry is one CDR3 protein sequence, shown with its most common DNA and genes. The sample table shows 45,000 or so distinct CDR3 sequences, and 6.5% to 8% are seen once. Clones ranked in the top ten supply approximately 13% of the sample. Read against the paper, the sample's time point label means: sample taken at primary tumor resection. For TCR sequencing, whole RNA was extracted from tumor and nontumor lung tissue, or from cryopreserved PBMC samples, and no cell sorting was done. This sample comprised PBMCs, obtained at surgery. All receptors derive from a female donor with early-stage non-small cell lung cancer.

This clonotype has just a few counts. The rearrangement uses TRBV5-1 and TRBJ2-2; 9 bases fit TRBD1. Germline V gene lookup returns CDR1 SGHRS and CDR2 YFSETQ. The CDR3 extends over 14 amino acids. After removal of 4 bases from V and 7 bases from J, the junction contained 5 bases not matched to a gene. In nucleotides, the CDR3 is TGCGCCAGCAGCGGGGGACAGGGTATCGGGGAGCTGTTTTTT. Translation: CASSGGQGIGELFF.

This clonotype was picked up many times. V is TRBV7-2 and J is TRBJ2-7, with D possibly TRBD2 on 6 matching bases. Germline V lookup: CDR1 SGHTA, CDR2 FQGNSA. CDR3 length: 14 amino acids. Trimming removed 1 base from V and 2 bases from J, with 9 bases in between. CDR3 protein: CASSLGPGAYEQYF. DNA for the CDR3: TGTGCCAGCAGCTTAGGTCCGGGAGCCTACGAGCAGTACTTC.

This clonotype showed up many times. This sequence joins TRBV20-1 and TRBJ1-1; TRBD1 aligns across 11 bases. CDR1 is DFQATT and CDR2 is SNEGSKA in the germline V gene (reference sequence). CDR3 length: 15 residues. V was pared by 6 bases and J by 5 bases, with 11 bases of the junction left unmatched. In nucleotides, the CDR3 is TGCAGTGCCCCGCGGGACAGGGGGGCAGGAACTGAAGCTTTCTTT. This sequence encodes CSAPRDRGAGTEAFF.

This clonotype was observed a few times. This chain uses TRBV11-2 with TRBJ2-2, with a tentative D call TRBD1 (6 bases). CDR1 and CDR2 from the germline V gene are SGHAT and FQNNGV. Deletions cut 7 bases from V and 1 base from J, with 13 bases between. The CDR3 is made up of 15 amino acids. CDR3 sequence reads: CASTLSTGNTGELFF. CDR3 coding DNA: TGTGCCAGCACCCTTTCGACAGGGAACACCGGGGAGCTGTTTTTT.

The table lists this clonotype with a count of one. The J gene is TRBJ2-1, the V gene TRBV14, with D tentatively TRBD2 (5 bases). Germline CDR1 and CDR2: SGHDN and FVKESK. V dropped 0 bases and J dropped 6 bases, with 12 bases sitting between them. The CDR3 loop spans 15 amino acids. CDR3 residues: CASSQDWEKANEQFF. In nucleotides, the CDR3 is TGTGCCAGCAGCCAAGATTGGGAGAAGGCCAATGAGCAGTTCTTC. Combining the CDR3 with reference TRBV14 and TRBJ2-1 gives the whole variable domain EAGVTQFPSHSVIEKGQTVTLRCDPISGHDNLYWYRRVMGKEIKFLLHFVKESKQDESGMPNNRFLAERTGGTYSTLKVQPAELEDSGVYFCASSQDWEKANEQFFGPGTRLTVL.

This clonotype was observed a few times. The genes are TRBV7-2 and TRBJ2-7, with 10 bases aligning to TRBD2. The CDR3 has 15 amino acids. V shed 1 base, J shed 7 bases, and the junction held 7 bases outside the gene matches. Germline V gives CDR1 SGHTA, CDR2 FQGNSA. CDR3 residues: CASSLGLAGAREQYF. In DNA form, the CDR3 reads TGTGCCAGCAGCTTAGGGCTAGCGGGGGCTCGGGAGCAGTACTTC.

This clonotype has ten or more counts. The CDR3 here is CSARVRGRGYEQYF. In nucleotides, the CDR3 is TGCAGTGCTAGAGTGCGGGGAAGGGGCTACGAGCAGTACTTC. The chain has TRBV20-1 and TRBJ2-7, with a possible D match to TRBD2 (6 bases). Trimming removed 1 base at V and 3 bases at J, with 13 bases between. Looked up from germline, CDR1 is DFQATT and CDR2 is SNEGSKA (reference sequence). CDR3 length: 14 amino acids.

This clonotype was seen many times. V usage is TRBV20-1 and J usage is TRBJ2-3; D possibly corresponds to TRBD1 (6 bases). This CDR3 contains 12 residues. Trimming removed 6 bases at V and 3 bases at J, with 10 bases between. Germline V gene lookup returns CDR1 DFQATT and CDR2 SNEGSKA (reference sequence). Written as DNA, the CDR3 is TGCAGTGCGCATCAGGGGACAGATACGCAGTATTTT. This gives the protein CSAHQGTDTQYF.

This clonotype is termed medium-sized. This sequence joins TRBV4-3 and TRBJ2-3; no clear D gene. Trimming stripped 0 bases from V and 4 bases from J, with 8 bases between. This CDR3 comprises 14 residues. The germline CDR1 and CDR2 sequences are LGHNA and YSLEER. The CDR3 bases are TGCGCCAGCAGCCAAGATGATAGGGCAGATACGCAGTATTTT. Its protein is CASSQDDRADTQYF.

This chain joins TRBV20-1 and TRBJ2-3, with D possibly being TRBD2 (6 bases). The CDR3 is 14 residues long. Germline assignment: CDR1 DFQATT and CDR2 SNEGSKA (reference sequence). Trimming removed 1 base from V and 8 bases from J, with 16 bases in between. The CDR3 protein is CSARGPASAGTQYF. The CDR3 DNA is TGCAGTGCTAGAGGGCCGGCTAGCGCGGGTACGCAGTATTTT.

This clonotype was seen only a few times. This chain uses TRBV7-2 with TRBJ2-1; 11 bases fit TRBD2. This CDR3 is 16 amino acids long. The junction had 12 bases not matched to a gene; V was cut back by 4 bases and J by 10 bases. Looked up from germline, CDR1 is SGHTA and CDR2 is FQGNSA. The CDR3, as DNA: TGTGCCAGCAGCTGGGGCGGGACTAGCGGCTGGAAAGAGCAGTTCTTC. Translated, it gives CASSWGGTSGWKEQFF. The whole variable domain, filled in from reference TRBV7-2 and TRBJ2-1, reads GAGVSQSPSNKVTEKGKDVELRCDPISGHTALYWYRQSLGQGLEFLIYFQGNSAPDKSGLPSDRFSAERTGGSVSTLTIQRTQQEDSAVYLCASSWGGTSGWKEQFFGPGTRLTVL.

CDR3 residues: CASRGVSTDTQYF. In nucleotides, the CDR3 is TGTGCCAGTAGGGGGGTCAGCACAGATACGCAGTATTTT. This chain uses TRBV19 with TRBJ2-3, with D possibly being TRBD1 or TRBD2 (5 bases each). Trimming took off 6 bases at V and 0 bases at J, with 7 bases between the two ends. This CDR3 has 13 amino acids. CDR1 and CDR2 from the germline V gene are LNHDA and SQIVND (reference sequence).

As for this clonotype: A much larger clone sits a single nucleotide away, making a read error possible. The chain employs TRBV20-1 and TRBJ2-7; D may be TRBD1 (6 bases). CDR1 is DFQATT and CDR2 is SNEGSKA in the germline V gene (reference sequence). This CDR3 has 12 residues. The CDR3 loop is CSAPDSSDEQYF. The CDR3 coding sequence is TGCAGTGCCCCGGACAGCTCCGACGAGCAGTACTTC.

This clonotype occurred many times. The rearrangement joins TRBV20-1 to TRBJ1-1; D unresolved. The germline V and J ends were trimmed by 3 bases and 5 bases, with 10 bases remaining between them. CDR1 DFQATT and CDR2 SNEGSKA come from the germline V gene (reference sequence). The length of the CDR3 is 12 residues. The CDR3: CSASQAVTEAFF. DNA of the CDR3: TGCAGTGCTAGTCAGGCGGTTACTGAAGCTTTCTTT.

This chain joins TRBV2 and TRBJ1-1, with D perhaps matching TRBD1 (6 bases). Germline V CDR1 and CDR2: SNHLY, FYNNEI. This CDR3 comprises 14 residues. The ends were cut back, 7 bases at V and 8 bases at J, with 20 bases in the middle. The CDR3: CASNPANNRAEAFF. The DNA of the CDR3 is TGTGCCAGCAACCCCGCGAATAACAGGGCGGAAGCTTTCTTT.

This chain links TRBV7-6 with TRBJ2-2; D possibly uses TRBD1 or TRBD2 (5 bases each). CDR1 SGHVS and CDR2 FNYEAQ come from the germline V gene. The V and J ends lost 5 bases and 0 bases respectively, with 16 bases between them. CDR3 length: 17 residues. Here the CDR3 reads CASSLGTGFSNTGELFF. The DNA for the CDR3 is TGTGCCAGCAGCCTTGGGACGGGGTTCTCGAACACCGGGGAGCTGTTTTTT. Using reference TRBV7-6 and TRBJ2-2 for the parts outside the CDR3, the full variable domain is GAGVSQSPRYKVTKRGQDVALRCDPISGHVSLYWYRQALGQGPEFLTYFNYEAQQDKSGLPNDRFSAERPEGSISTLTIQRTEQRDSAMYRCASSLGTGFSNTGELFFGEGSRLTVL.

This clonotype was counted between two and nine times. The chain carries TRBV29-1 and TRBJ2-6; 7 nucleotides agree with TRBD1. Trimming at V came to 8 bases and at J to 3 bases, leaving 4 bases not matched to a gene. This CDR3 contains 13 residues. Germline V CDR1 and CDR2: SQVTM, ANQGSEA. The CDR3 protein is CSIRDSGANVLTF. CDR3 coding DNA: TGCAGCATCCGGGACAGTGGGGCCAACGTCCTGACTTTC.

This clonotype was observed a few times. The chain employs TRBV6-6 and TRBJ2-6; no reliable D call. The germline V gene has CDR1 MNHNY and CDR2 SVGAGI (reference sequence). The CDR3 loop spans 14 amino acids. V was clipped by 6 bases and J by 4 bases, with 10 bases between them. The CDR3 loop is CASSPRPGANVLTF. CDR3 DNA: TGTGCCAGCAGCCCTAGACCGGGGGCCAACGTCCTGACTTTC.

The table lists this clonotype with many counts. This rearrangement joins TRBV2 to TRBJ1-5, with D uncertain. The CDR3 totals 12 residues. Germline loops: CDR1 SNHLY, CDR2 FYNNEI. V dropped 7 bases and J dropped 4 bases, with 8 bases sitting between them. The CDR3 here is CASTGSNQPQHF. Here the CDR3 DNA reads TGTGCCAGCACAGGCAGTAATCAGCCCCAGCATTTT. The entire variable domain, with the rest obtained from reference TRBV2 and TRBJ1-5, is as follows: EPEVTQTPSHQVTQMGQEVILRCVPISNHLYFYWYRQILGQKVEFLVSFYNNEISEKSEIFDDQFSVERPDGSNFTLKIRSTKLEDSAMYFCASTGSNQPQHFGDGTRLSIL.

This clonotype was seen at least ten times. The chain couples TRBV6-2 or TRBV6-3 to TRBJ2-7; TRBD1 matches 8 bases. With 8 bases clipped from V and 2 bases from J, the junction kept 5 bases outside the gene matches. This CDR3 spans 13 amino acids. Germline V gene data show CDR1 as MNHEY and CDR2 as SVGEGT. DNA of the CDR3: TGTGCCAGCCACCAGACAGGGGCCTACGAGCAGTACTTC. Translating gives CASHQTGAYEQYF.

Only a few counts were recorded for this clonotype. This sequence joins TRBV28 and TRBJ2-2; the D gene is possibly TRBD1 (5 bases). The V gene's germline CDR1 is MDHEN and CDR2 SYDVKM. The CDR3 loop spans 13 amino acids. Deletions cut 10 bases from V and 1 base from J, with 10 bases between. The CDR3, as DNA: TGTGCCACCCAGGACAAGAACACCGGGGAGCTGTTTTTT. As protein: CATQDKNTGELFF. Full variable domain (rest looked up from reference TRBV28 and TRBJ2-2): DVKVTQSSRYLVKRTGEKVFLECVQDMDHENMFWYRQDPGLGLRLIYFSYDVKMKEKGDIPEGYSVSREKKERFSLILESASTNQTSMYLCATQDKNTGELFFGEGSRLTVL.

This clonotype showed up just a few times. This chain uses TRBV20-1 with TRBJ2-7; D is uncertain. Germline V gene data show CDR1 as DFQATT and CDR2 as SNEGSKA (reference sequence). Trimming took off 6 bases at V and 3 bases at J, with 12 bases between the two ends. The CDR3 totals 12 residues. CDR3 region: CSAGTVVYEQYF. The CDR3 DNA sequence: TGCAGTGCAGGTACAGTAGTCTACGAGCAGTACTTC.

In the case of this clonotype: An end of the junction does not agree with germline; a read error may underlie this. The CDR3 DNA follows: TGTGCCAGTAGTATTCTCCCCTTGAGCTCTGGAAACTCCATATATTTT. Its protein product is CASSILPLSSGNSIYF. The chain employs TRBV19 and TRBJ1-3; D is undetermined. This CDR3 is built from 16 residues. The germline V gene encodes CDR1 LNHDA and CDR2 SQIVND (reference sequence).

This clonotype was seen a few times. V and J are TRBV11-2 and TRBJ2-3, with D perhaps given as TRBD1 or TRBD2 (5 bases each). Looked up from germline, CDR1 is SGHAT and CDR2 is FQNNGV. This CDR3 is built from 19 residues. V was pared by 1 base and J by 4 bases, with 24 bases between. DNA of the CDR3: TGTGCCAGCAGCTTAGGACTACGGGGCTCCTTTTTTTCTGCAGATACGCAGTATTTT. It encodes CASSLGLRGSFFSADTQYF.

This clonotype occurred many times. The chain recombines TRBV7-2 with TRBJ2-2, with TRBD1 matching over 7 bases. The CDR3 totals 20 residues. The trim removed 5 bases at V and 3 bases at J, leaving 21 bases unmatched. Germline CDR1 SGHTA, CDR2 FQGNSA. The CDR3 protein is CASSPPLPLTTGWDTGELFF. CDR3 nucleotides: TGTGCCAGCAGCCCCCCGCTCCCCCTCACGACAGGGTGGGACACCGGGGAGCTGTTTTTT.

This chain joins TRBV19 and TRBJ2-3; TRBD1 is a possible D gene (6 bases). Trimming left V 5 bases short and J 4 bases short, with 25 bases between. Germline values: CDR1 LNHDA, CDR2 SQIVND (reference sequence). The CDR3 has 18 amino acids. Written as DNA, the CDR3 is TGTGCCAGTAGTTTTAGGATGGGGGCCTTTGCACGCGCAGATACGCAGTATTTT. It translates to CASSFRMGAFARADTQYF. The complete variable domain, with remaining parts taken from reference TRBV19 and TRBJ2-3, reads DGGITQSPKYLFRKEGQNVTLSCEQNLNHDAMYWYRQDPGQGLRLIYYSQIVNDFQKGDIAEGYSVSREKKESFPLTVTSAQKNPTAFYLCASSFRMGAFARADTQYFGPGTRLTVL.

On this clonotype: Given a much more abundant clone one base away, this may be a read error. J is TRBJ2-1 and V is TRBV6-2 or TRBV6-3; D possibly corresponds to TRBD2 (6 bases). The V end lost 6 bases, the J end lost 3 bases, and 12 bases lay between the germline ends. The CDR3 loop spans 14 amino acids. Germline CDR1 is MNHEY and CDR2 is SVGEGT. CDR3 amino acids: CASSAGRCYNEQFF. The CDR3 DNA is TGTGCCAGCAGCGCGGGGAGGTGCTACAATGAGCAGTTCTTC.

The rearrangement joins TRBV12-5 to TRBJ2-7; D gene unclear. From germline, CDR1 is LGHNT and CDR2 FRNRAP. V lost 2 bases and J 3 bases, leaving 17 bases between the germline ends. This CDR3 has 16 amino acids. The CDR3 bases are TGTGCTAGTGGTTTGCCCCCAGACTCCTGTGTCTACGAGCAGTACTTC. This sequence encodes CASGLPPDSCVYEQYF.

This clonotype has a count of ten or more. The rearrangement links TRBV7-9 to TRBJ1-5, with D unresolved. V was trimmed by 5 bases and J by 0 bases, leaving 11 bases between them. The CDR3 totals 15 residues. The germline CDR1 and CDR2 sequences are SEHNR and FQNEAQ (reference sequence). The CDR3 DNA follows: TGTGCCAGCAGCCCCATCGGGATTAGCAATCAGCCCCAGCATTTT. Translated, it gives CASSPIGISNQPQHF.